At least ten counts were recorded for the clone carrying this T cell receptor beta chain. Construction of TCR beta libraries relied on iRepertoire HTBI primers and on Arm-PCR targeting CDR3 regions. TCRdb itself ran the multiplex PCR reads through MiXCR, one entry per CDR3 protein. The sample lists 400,000 to 550,000 distinct CDR3 sequences, 16% seen once, with around 10% in the top ten. The sample comes from a study of regulatory T cells in long-lasting Graves disease. Whole-study context: Antithyroid drug intake by newly diagnosed Graves' patients had lasted under 3 months.

The CDR3 has 14 amino acids. With 4 bases removed from V and 0 bases from J, the gap between germline ends came to 10 bases. Germline lookup yields CDR1 DFQATT and CDR2 SNEGSKA (reference sequence). Stated time point: newly diagnosed GD, antithyroid drugs for less than 3 months. Extracted RNA from PBMCs served as the source of the TCR library. The sample was also reused in another study, on T cells in Graves' hyperthyroidism and ophthalmopathy. From that second work: Reasons for excluding patients were uncontrolled infection, other autoimmune disease, pregnancy or lactation. TCR CDR3 regions were first amplified by RT-PCR with HTBI primers. Before onset, ophthalmopathy was predicted by the model a median roughly six months earlier.

The clonotype originates from a woman in her thirties with Graves disease. The specimen comprised peripheral blood mononuclear cells (PBMCs), sampled at new diagnosis, from a patient treated with antithyroid drugs. V is TRBV20-1 and J is TRBJ2-4; D is uncertain. DNA of the CDR3: TGCAGTGCTATGAGCAGGACAGCCAAAAACATTCAGTACTTC. As protein: CSAMSRTAKNIQYF.